Listed here is a single TCR beta chain. How the authors handled the data: How many nucleated cells were present was estimated from reference gene primer amplification. The data were produced by immunoSEQ multiplex PCR, yet TCRdb's version contains in-frame clones alone and is incomplete. For V, J and clone size, that table is used; D and trimming come from the DNA. The repertoire includes fewer than 70,000 clones, over 75% of them detected once, and 2.5% to 3% sits in the top ten. These data belong to a study of blood T cell repertoires in COVID-19. The sequence was collected from a man older than 75 with acute or convalescent COVID-19. The source material was peripheral blood.

The CDR3 nucleotides read TGCGCCAGCAGCCAAGGGGGCAGGGCGGACACTGAAGCTTTCTTT. It specifies CASSQGGRADTEAFF. The chain employs TRBV4-3 and TRBJ1-1; perhaps TRBD1 as D (5 bases). Germline lookup yields CDR1 LGHNA and CDR2 YSLEER. The CDR3 runs to 15 residues. Trimming removed 1 base from V and 3 bases from J, with 12 bases in between.